This T cell receptor beta chain emerged from a study of memory CD4+ T cells and cytomegalovirus serostatus. Overall study findings and caveats: Median bootstrapped AUC for CMV status was about 0.95 originally, approximately 0.93 US-trained.

Single viable CD3+CD4+CD8-CD45RO+ cells were sorted as the memory CD4+ T cells. The CDR3 is made up of 13 amino acids. Germline V gene lookup returns CDR1 ENHRY and CDR2 SYGVKD. Trimming cost V 7 bases and J 3 bases; bases outside gene matches: 3. To note about this clone: What it recognizes is unknown.

Profiled with immunoSEQ multiplex PCR; TCRdb holds only in-frame clones, not every one. The repertoire has about 25,000 clones, 75% to 85% of them found once; the top ten carry under 0.75%. The sequenced sample was memory CD4+ T cells from blood. This receptor was obtained from an adult in good health and CMV-seronegative. The rearrangement joins TRBV10-3 to TRBJ2-5; 9 positions agree with TRBD2. The DNA for the CDR3 is TGTGCCATCACATCTAGCGGGGAAGAGACCCAGTACTTC. As protein: CAITSSGEETQYF.